Below, 19 T cell receptor beta chains from the same sample are listed, as sequenced in a study of blood T cell repertoires in COVID-19. Here immunoSEQ multiplex PCR was the method, and the copy in TCRdb shows in-frame clones only, minus some. Of some 140,000 clones listed, 83% are singletons. Sequencing was performed on peripheral blood. Receptors were obtained from a woman aged 55-70 years with COVID-19, enrolled during active disease.

V gene TRBV30 combines with J gene TRBJ1-2; D remains ambiguous. This CDR3 contains 11 residues. With 7 bases removed from V and 3 bases from J, the gap between germline ends came to 9 bases. From germline, CDR1 is GTSNPN and CDR2 SVGIG (reference sequence). Here the CDR3 reads CASSEDYGYTF. The CDR3 DNA reads TGTGCCTCCAGTGAAGACTATGGCTACACCTTC.

The J gene is TRBJ2-2, the V gene TRBV18, with TRBD1 identical over 8 bases. Trimming cost V 3 bases and J 3 bases; bases outside gene matches: 3. The CDR3 covers 15 residues. Per germline, CDR1 KGHSH and CDR2 LQKENI. CDR3 residues: CASSPGQAYTGELFF. The CDR3 DNA sequence: TGTGCCAGCTCACCGGGACAGGCCTACACCGGGGAGCTGTTTTTT.

This chain uses TRBV5-4 with TRBJ2-1; TRBD2 aligns across 8 bases. Per the germline V gene, CDR1 is SGHNT and CDR2 is YYREEE (reference sequence). Unmatched junction bases numbered 5, after V lost 6 bases and J lost 0 bases. CDR3 length: 15 residues. CDR3 protein: CASTSGGGSYNEQFF. CDR3 bases: TGTGCCAGCACTTCGGGGGGGGGCTCCTACAATGAGCAGTTCTTC.

V and J are TRBV5-6 and TRBJ1-2; D is unclear. From germline, CDR1 is SGHDT and CDR2 YYEEEE. V lost 3 bases and J lost 1, with 16 bases in between. The length of the CDR3 is 16 residues. The CDR3 here is CASSSPGIQVNYGYTF. CDR3 DNA sequence: TGTGCCAGCAGCTCGCCCGGGATTCAAGTTAACTATGGCTACACCTTC.

The chain employs TRBV6-1 and TRBJ2-5; D is unclear. This CDR3 contains 15 residues. The germline V gene has CDR1 MNHNS and CDR2 SASEGT. The V gene lost 2 bases and the J gene lost 2 bases, with 12 bases spanning the gap. This CDR3 reads CASSEWAGTQETQYF. CDR3 in DNA: TGTGCCAGCAGTGAATGGGCTGGAACACAAGAGACCCAGTACTTC.

The chain joins TRBV7-2 to TRBJ2-5, with D uncertain. The germline gives CDR1 SGHTA, CDR2 FQGNSA. V was cut by 5 bases and J by 5 bases, with 12 bases left in between. The CDR3 is 13 residues long. CDR3: CASSPPSIETQYF. The DNA of the CDR3 is TGTGCCAGCAGCCCCCCCTCTATCGAGACCCAGTACTTC.

This chain joins TRBV30 and TRBJ1-2; D ambiguous. Trimming pared 3 bases from V and 6 bases from J, leaving 14 bases between. CDR3 length: 13 amino acids. The germline V gene encodes CDR1 GTSNPN and CDR2 SVGIG (reference sequence). This CDR3 reads CAWRRGREDGYTF. For the CDR3, the DNA is TGTGCCTGGAGAAGAGGGCGGGAGGATGGCTACACCTTC.

V gene TRBV24-1 combines with J gene TRBJ1-2; D is ambiguous. V was clipped by 3 bases and J by 6 bases, with 10 bases between them. The CDR3 spans 13 residues. Per the germline V gene, CDR1 is KGHDR and CDR2 is SFDVKD. The CDR3 spells CATSDPRSDGYTF. DNA of the CDR3: TGTGCCACCAGTGATCCCCGATCGGATGGCTACACCTTC.

In this sample, this clone turned up once. The chain employs TRBV5-1 and TRBJ2-1, with a weak D call TRBD2 (6 bases). Trimming pared 4 bases from V and 7 bases from J, leaving 12 bases between. This CDR3 contains 13 residues. The germline CDR1 and CDR2 sequences are SGHRS and YFSETQ. The CDR3 loop is CASSGDWKNEQFF. CDR3 in DNA: TGCGCCAGCAGCGGGGACTGGAAGAATGAGCAGTTCTTC.

In this sample, this clone turned up a few times. V gene TRBV7-8 combines with J gene TRBJ2-7; D may be TRBD2 (5 bases). The germline CDR1 and CDR2 sequences are SGHVS and FQNEAQ. This CDR3 region has 13 residues. V lost 2 bases and J 3 bases, leaving 8 bases between the germline ends. The CDR3 DNA reads TGTGCCAGCAGCTTAAGAGGGTTCTACGAGCAGTACTTC. This sequence encodes CASSLRGFYEQYF. The full variable domain, completed using reference TRBV7-8 and TRBJ2-7, is GAGVSQSPRYKVAKRGQDVALRCDPISGHVSLFWYQQALGQGPEFLTYFQNEAQLDKSGLPSDRFFAERPEGSVSTLKIQRTQQEDSAVYLCASSLRGFYEQYFGPGTRLTVT.

The V and J genes are TRBV19 and TRBJ1-5; TRBD1 matches at 7 bases. Germline CDR1 LNHDA, CDR2 SQIVND (reference sequence). The CDR3 loop spans 13 amino acids. The trim removed 8 bases at V and 4 bases at J, leaving 5 bases unmatched. The CDR3 DNA reads TGTGCCAGTGGTACAGGGGAAAATCAGCCCCAGCATTTT. Residues: CASGTGENQPQHF.

The V and J genes are TRBV19 and TRBJ2-1; 10 bases fit TRBD1. Germline CDR1 LNHDA, CDR2 SQIVND (reference sequence). There are 13 residues in the CDR3. CDR3 DNA sequence: TGTGCAGCCGCGACAGGGGGCAGAAATGAGCAGTTCTTC. Translation: CAAATGGRNEQFF.

This clone was recorded many times. The gene calls are TRBV19 and TRBJ1-5, with TRBD1 matching over 10 bases. This CDR3 has 14 residues. J lost 7 bases, V lost 5 bases, and 5 bases had no gene match. The germline gives CDR1 LNHDA, CDR2 SQIVND (reference sequence). For the CDR3, the DNA is TGTGCCAGTAGTGACAGGGGGCAAAGACAGCCCCAGCATTTT. Translated: CASSDRGQRQPQHF.

CDR3: CASSRGQWGGYTF. CDR3 nucleotide sequence: TGTGCCAGCAGCCGTGGACAGTGGGGTGGCTACACCTTC. This chain connects TRBV12-3 or TRBV12-4 to TRBJ1-2; perhaps TRBD1 as D (6 bases). The CDR3 is made up of 13 amino acids. Deletions cut 6 bases from V and 7 bases from J, with 15 bases between.

The V gene is TRBV7-9, the J gene TRBJ1-1; TRBD1 agrees at 10 bases. This CDR3 has 13 residues. Germline values: CDR1 SEHNR, CDR2 FQNEAQ (reference sequence). J was trimmed by 4 bases and V by 8 bases; bases with no gene match: 4. CDR3 DNA sequence: TGTGCCAGCTCCCGGGACAGGGGCACTGAAGCTTTCTTT. It is translated as CASSRDRGTEAFF.

In its sample, this clone was seen a few times. This chain uses TRBV5-6 with TRBJ2-1; D is perhaps TRBD1 (6 bases). The CDR3 is 13 residues long. CDR1 SGHDT and CDR2 YYEEEE come from the germline V gene. V was cut by 3 bases and J by 9 bases, with 13 bases left in between. Here the CDR3 DNA reads TGTGCCAGCAGCTCGAGCAGGGGCGGTGAGCAGTTCTTC. Translated: CASSSSRGGEQFF.

This rearrangement joins TRBV5-1 to TRBJ2-5; 8 bases match TRBD2. The CDR3 contains 16 residues. J lost 5 bases, V lost 4 bases, and 13 bases had no gene match. In germline, CDR1 is SGHRS, CDR2 YFSETQ. CDR3 region: CASSPNSGGRRETQYF. CDR3 DNA: TGCGCCAGCAGCCCCAACTCGGGCGGGAGGAGGGAGACCCAGTACTTC. The full variable domain, its missing parts supplied by reference TRBV5-1 and TRBJ2-5, is KAGVTQTPRYLIKTRGQQVTLSCSPISGHRSVSWYQQTPGQGLQFLFEYFSETQRNKGNFPGRFSGRQFSNSRSEMNVSTLELGDSALYLCASSPNSGGRRETQYFGPGTRLLVL.

The chain combines TRBV10-3 with TRBJ1-2; 7 nucleotides line up with TRBD1. The germline CDR1 and CDR2 sequences are ENHRY and SYGVKD. CDR3 length: 15 residues. V lost 0 bases, J lost 0 bases, and 1 base stayed unmatched. The CDR3 DNA is TGTGCCATCAGTGAGTCGGGACAGCCTAACTATGGCTACACCTTC. This translates into CAISESGQPNYGYTF.

The chain has TRBV12-5 and TRBJ2-3; 7 bases are shared with TRBD1. The CDR3 is 16 amino acids. Germline values: CDR1 LGHNT, CDR2 FRNRAP. Trimming took 1 base from V and 2 from J; bases not matched to a gene: 6. CDR3 bases: TGTGCTAGTGGTTTGGGACAGGGTCGATTCACAGATACGCAGTATTTT. Encoded protein: CASGLGQGRFTDTQYF. Filled out from reference TRBV12-5 and TRBJ2-3, the complete variable domain reads DARVTQTPRHKVTEMGQEVTMRCQPILGHNTVFWYRQTMMQGLELLAYFRNRAPLDDSGMPKDRFSAEMPDATLATLKIQPSEPRDSAVYFCASGLGQGRFTDTQYFGPGTRLTVL.